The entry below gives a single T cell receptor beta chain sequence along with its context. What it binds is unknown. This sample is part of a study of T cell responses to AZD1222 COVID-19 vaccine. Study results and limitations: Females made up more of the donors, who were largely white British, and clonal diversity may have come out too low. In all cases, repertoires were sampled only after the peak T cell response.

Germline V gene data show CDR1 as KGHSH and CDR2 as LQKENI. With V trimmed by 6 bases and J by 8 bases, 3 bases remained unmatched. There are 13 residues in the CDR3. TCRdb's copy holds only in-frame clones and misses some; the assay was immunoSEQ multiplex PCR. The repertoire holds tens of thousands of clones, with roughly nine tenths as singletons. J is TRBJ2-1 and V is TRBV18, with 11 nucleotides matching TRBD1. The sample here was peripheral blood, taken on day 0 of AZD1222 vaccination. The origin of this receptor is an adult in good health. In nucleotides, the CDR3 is TGTGCCAGCTCCCGGGGACAGGGGGATGAGCAGTTCTTC. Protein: CASSRGQGDEQFF.